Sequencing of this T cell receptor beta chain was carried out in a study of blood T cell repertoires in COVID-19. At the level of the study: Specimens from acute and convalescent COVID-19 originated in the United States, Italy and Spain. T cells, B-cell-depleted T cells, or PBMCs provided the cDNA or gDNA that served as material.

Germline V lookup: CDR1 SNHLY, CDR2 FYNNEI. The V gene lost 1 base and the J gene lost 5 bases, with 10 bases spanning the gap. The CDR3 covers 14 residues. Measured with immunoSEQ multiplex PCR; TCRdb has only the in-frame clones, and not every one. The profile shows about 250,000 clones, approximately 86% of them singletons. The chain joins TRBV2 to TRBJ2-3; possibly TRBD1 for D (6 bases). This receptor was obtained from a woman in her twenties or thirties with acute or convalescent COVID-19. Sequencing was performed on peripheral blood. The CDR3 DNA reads TGTGCCAGCAGTGAAGTAGGGGGAGTAGATACGCAGTATTTT. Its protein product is CASSEVGGVDTQYF.